The 21 T cell receptor beta chains presented below share a single source sample, sequenced in a study of CD8+CD57+ T cells in acquired aplastic anemia. Patients chosen for sequencing had shown CD8+CD57+ cell expansion by flow cytometry. Both TCR beta VDJ combination and CDR3 sequence profiling were carried out. Genomic DNA was the template for this profiling. MiXCR, applied by TCRdb to the reads, yields one record per CDR3 protein. The sample records some 170,000 distinct CDR3 sequences, 47% being singletons. The specimen sequenced was sorted CD4+, CD8+, or CD8+CD57+ T cells (not recorded which) from PBMCs. The source is a human donor with aplastic anemia.

The V gene is TRBV11-2, the J gene TRBJ1-1, with 12 bases lining up with TRBD1. This CDR3 contains 16 residues. Germline CDR1 SGHAT, CDR2 FQNNGV. V trimming: 4 bases; J trimming: 1 base; junction bases outside the gene matches: 4. The CDR3 DNA follows: TGTGCCAGCAGCTACGGGACAGGGGGCCAGAACACTGAAGCTTTCTTT. Translating it yields CASSYGTGGQNTEAFF.

The rearrangement uses TRBV7-7 and TRBJ2-5; D is possibly TRBD1 (6 bases). TRBJ2-7 matches the DNA end more closely, so the J call is doubtful. The V gene's germline CDR1 is SSHAT and CDR2 FNYEAQ (reference sequence). This CDR3 has 17 residues. The CDR3: CASSLGQVRRHHYEQYF. Here the CDR3 DNA reads TGTGCCAGCAGCTTAGGACAGGTGAGGAGACATCATTACGAGCAGTACTTC.

J is TRBJ1-2 and V is TRBV12-5; D is unresolved. The CDR3 length is 12 residues. Germline assignment: CDR1 LGHNT and CDR2 FRNRAP. V was cut by 5 bases and J by 8 bases, with 12 bases left in between. The CDR3: CASGLLPGGYTF. The CDR3 DNA follows: TGTGCTAGTGGTCTCCTCCCGGGGGGCTACACCTTC.

Only a few counts were recorded for this clonotype. This chain connects TRBV6-6 to TRBJ1-3; TRBD1 might be the D (5 bases). Germline V gene data show CDR1 as MNHNY and CDR2 as SVGAGI (reference sequence). The CDR3 has 16 amino acids. V was clipped by 2 bases and J by 0 bases, with 11 bases between them. CDR3 residues: CASSYTGPRSGNTIYF. The CDR3 bases are TGTGCCAGCAGTTACACGGGGCCTCGCTCTGGAAACACCATATATTTT.

This clonotype has ten or more counts. The genes are TRBV29-1 and TRBJ2-1; possible D gene TRBD2, 7 bases. V lost 7 bases and J 9 bases, leaving 19 bases between the germline ends. The CDR3 length is 13 residues. Looked up from germline, CDR1 is SQVTM and CDR2 is ANQGSEA. CDR3 DNA: TGCAGCGCCTTTGCGGGGGCGAGGGGTGAGCAGTTCTTC. Its translation is CSAFAGARGEQFF.

The chain has TRBV20-1 and TRBJ2-1; maybe TRBD2 (6 bases). The CDR3 runs to 20 residues. The ends were cut back, 1 base at V and 0 bases at J, with 25 bases in the middle. Germline V gene lookup returns CDR1 DFQATT and CDR2 SNEGSKA (reference sequence). CDR3 nucleotide sequence: TGCAGTGCTAGAGGGACGAGCGGGTCGCTCGGCGGAGGCTCCTACAATGAGCAGTTCTTC. This encodes CSARGTSGSLGGGSYNEQFF.

This clonotype was detected only a few times. V is TRBV25-1 and J is TRBJ2-7; 10 nucleotides align to TRBD2. Germline CDR1 is MGHDK and CDR2 is SYGVNS. This CDR3 has 13 amino acids. Unmatched junction bases numbered 5, after V lost 10 bases and J lost 2 bases. The CDR3 DNA reads as TGTGCCACCCGGACTAGCGGAACCTACGAGCAGTACTTC. This sequence encodes CATRTSGTYEQYF.

This clonotype was seen a single time. The CDR3 loop is CASSPGQDETQYF. Written as DNA, the CDR3 is TGTGCCAGCAGCCCAGGACAGGATGAGACCCAGTACTTC. The chain couples TRBV7-9 to TRBJ2-5; 7 nucleotides align to TRBD1. Trimming took 5 bases from V and 5 from J; bases not matched to a gene: 5. The CDR3 runs 13 residues. Germline V gene lookup returns CDR1 SEHNR and CDR2 FQNEAQ (reference sequence).

This clonotype was counted many times. The V and J genes are TRBV9 and TRBJ2-3; no firm D call. Germline CDR1 reads SGDLS; CDR2 reads YYNGEE. The CDR3 contains 13 residues. The germline V and J ends were trimmed by 0 bases and 3 bases, with 5 bases remaining between them. The CDR3 coding sequence is TGTGCCAGCAGCGTAGAAGGGACAGATACGCAGTATTTT. Protein sequence: CASSVEGTDTQYF.

Ten or more counts support this clonotype. This sequence joins TRBV20-1 and TRBJ2-7, with 9 bases aligning to TRBD1. Germline V gene sequence: CDR1 DFQATT, CDR2 SNEGSKA (reference sequence). CDR3 size: 14 residues. V lost 5 bases, J lost 4 bases, and 9 bases stayed unmatched. The CDR3 DNA is TGCAGTGCTCGACTGGGACAGGGATCTTACGAGCAGTACTTC. Protein product: CSARLGQGSYEQYF.

The chain has TRBV10-1 and TRBJ2-7; D is perhaps TRBD1 (6 bases). Trimming took off 4 bases at V and 3 bases at J, with 10 bases between the two ends. Per germline, CDR1 WNHNN and CDR2 SYGVQD (reference sequence). The CDR3 contains 13 residues. DNA of the CDR3: TGCGCCAGCAGTGGGACAGAAATCTACGAGCAGTACTTC. Translated, it gives CASSGTEIYEQYF.

The V gene is TRBV2, the J gene TRBJ1-1, with 7 nucleotides matching TRBD1. V lost 7 bases to trimming and J lost 5 bases; unmatched junction nucleotides: 10. This CDR3 comprises 14 residues. The germline V gene has CDR1 SNHLY and CDR2 FYNNEI. The CDR3 DNA reads as TGTGCCAGCACAAGGGAGGGGGCAGGGACTGAAGCTTTCTTT. It encodes CASTREGAGTEAFF.

The sample holds many counts of this clonotype. The V and J genes are TRBV6-1 and TRBJ1-1; the D is unclear. Germline lookup yields CDR1 MNHNS and CDR2 SASEGT. The germline V and J ends were trimmed by 6 bases and 7 bases, with 18 bases remaining between them. The CDR3 is 14 amino acids. The chain's CDR3 is CASSPQVGMGEAFF. The DNA of the CDR3 is TGTGCCAGCAGCCCCCAGGTTGGGATGGGTGAAGCTTTCTTT.

There are a few counts of this clonotype. A much larger clone sits a single nucleotide away, making a read error possible. This CDR3 is missing its conserved last phenylalanine or tryptophan, likely due to a read error. This sequence joins TRBV20-1 and TRBJ2-2; D possibly uses TRBD1 or TRBD2 (5 bases each). The V gene's germline CDR1 is DFQATT and CDR2 SNEGSKA (reference sequence). This CDR3 comprises 14 residues. V lost 0 bases to trimming and J lost 3 bases, with 8 bases between them. The CDR3 sequence is CSAREGVDTGELFL. CDR3 in DNA: TGCAGTGCTAGAGAGGGGGTCGACACCGGGGAGCTGTTTCTT.

In this sample, this clonotype turned up many times. This chain uses TRBV12-3 or TRBV12-4 with TRBJ1-3; D is uncertain. The V end was cut by 3 bases, the J end by 11 bases, with 11 bases between. The CDR3 covers 12 residues. The CDR3 loop reads CASSFAGGAIYF. CDR3 sequence (DNA): TGTGCCAGCAGTTTTGCTGGTGGAGCCATATATTTT.

This clonotype was seen at least ten times. The junction departs from the called germline gene at one end, perhaps through a read error. The chain recombines TRBV5-1 with TRBJ1-6, with D unclear. The germline gives CDR1 SGHRS, CDR2 YFSETQ. CDR3 length: 16 residues. As DNA, the CDR3 is TGCGCCATCAGCCCAGACGGACGGAGTAACAATTCACCCCTCCACTTT. It translates to CAISPDGRSNNSPLHF.

Many counts were recorded for this clonotype. V gene TRBV20-1 combines with J gene TRBJ2-5; 10 nucleotides align to TRBD2. This CDR3 has 12 residues. Germline V gene sequence: CDR1 DFQATT, CDR2 SNEGSKA (reference sequence). The CDR3 is CGAGGVKETQYF. CDR3 nucleotide sequence: TGCGGAGCGGGGGGGGTAAAAGAGACCCAGTACTTC.

This clonotype was counted at least ten times. The chain has TRBV10-3 and TRBJ2-1; D unclear. Germline V gene lookup returns CDR1 ENHRY and CDR2 SYGVKD. The CDR3 covers 11 residues. Trimming shortened V by 4 bases and J by 8 bases, and 6 bases separated the two germline ends. CDR3 nucleotides: TGTGCCATCAGTGGTGGGGATGAGCAGTTCTTC. It codes for CAISGGDEQFF.

This clonotype occurred many times. This chain connects TRBV5-1 to TRBJ2-2; D possibly corresponds to TRBD1 (6 bases). The CDR3 is 14 residues long. Germline CDR1 and CDR2: SGHRS and YFSETQ. Trimming pared 4 bases from V and 6 bases from J, leaving 13 bases between. CDR3 residues: CASSPDGQSGELFF. The DNA for the CDR3 is TGCGCCAGCAGCCCGGATGGACAGTCCGGGGAGCTGTTTTTT.

This clonotype was picked up many times. The V and J genes are TRBV9 and TRBJ1-2, with 9 bases that match TRBD1. Germline assignment: CDR1 SGDLS and CDR2 YYNGEE. After removal of 1 base from V and 4 bases from J, the junction contained 8 bases not matched to a gene. The CDR3 spans 16 residues. The DNA of the CDR3 is TGTGCCAGCAGCGTATGGGGCACAGGGGGCAGCTATGGCTACACCTTC. Translation gives CASSVWGTGGSYGYTF.

V gene TRBV19 combines with J gene TRBJ1-2; 7 bases are a match to TRBD1. This CDR3 contains 15 residues. The V and J ends lost 1 base and 2 bases, in that order; junction bases with no gene match: 4. CDR1 is LNHDA and CDR2 is SQIVND in the germline V gene (reference sequence). The CDR3 sequence is CASSIAGGRNYGYTF. CDR3 coding DNA: TGTGCCAGTAGTATAGCAGGGGGTAGGAACTATGGCTACACCTTC.